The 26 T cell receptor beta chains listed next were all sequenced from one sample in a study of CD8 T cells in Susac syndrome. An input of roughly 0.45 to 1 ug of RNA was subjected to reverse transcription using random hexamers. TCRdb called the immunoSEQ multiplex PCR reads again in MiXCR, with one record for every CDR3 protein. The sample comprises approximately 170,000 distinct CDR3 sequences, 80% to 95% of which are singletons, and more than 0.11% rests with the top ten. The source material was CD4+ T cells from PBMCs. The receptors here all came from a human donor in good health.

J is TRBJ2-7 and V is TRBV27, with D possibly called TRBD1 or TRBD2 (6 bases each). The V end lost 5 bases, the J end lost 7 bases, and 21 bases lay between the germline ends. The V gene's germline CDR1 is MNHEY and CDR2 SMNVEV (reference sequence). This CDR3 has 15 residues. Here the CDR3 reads CASSHQRVSRGEQYF. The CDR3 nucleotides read TGTGCCAGCAGTCATCAGCGGGTTTCGAGGGGGGAGCAGTACTTC.

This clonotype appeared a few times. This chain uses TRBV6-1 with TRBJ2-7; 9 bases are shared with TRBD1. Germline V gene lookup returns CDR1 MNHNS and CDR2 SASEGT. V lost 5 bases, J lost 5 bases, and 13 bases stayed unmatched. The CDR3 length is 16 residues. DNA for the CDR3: TGTGCCAGCAGTCCCGGGACAGGGATCCCGCACGACGAGCAGTACTTC. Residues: CASSPGTGIPHDEQYF.

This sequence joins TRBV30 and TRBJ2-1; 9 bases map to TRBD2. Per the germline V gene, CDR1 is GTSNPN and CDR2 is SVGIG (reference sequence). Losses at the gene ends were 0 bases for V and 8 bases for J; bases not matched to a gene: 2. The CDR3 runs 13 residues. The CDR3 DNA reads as TGTGCCTGGAGTGTCTCTAGCGGGGATGAGCAGTTCTTC. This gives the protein CAWSVSSGDEQFF.

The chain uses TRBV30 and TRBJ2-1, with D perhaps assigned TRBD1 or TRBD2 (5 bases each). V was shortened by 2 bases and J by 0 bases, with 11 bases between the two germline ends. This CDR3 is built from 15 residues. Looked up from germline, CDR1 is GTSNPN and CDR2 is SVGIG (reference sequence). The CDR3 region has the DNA TGTGCCTGGAGTAAGGGACCCAGCTCCTACAATGAGCAGTTCTTC. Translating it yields CAWSKGPSSYNEQFF.

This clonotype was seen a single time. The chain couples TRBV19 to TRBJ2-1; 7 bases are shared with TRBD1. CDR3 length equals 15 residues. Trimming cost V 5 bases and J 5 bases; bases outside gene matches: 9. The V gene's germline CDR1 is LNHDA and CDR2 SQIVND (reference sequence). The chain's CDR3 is CASSDRDRVNNEQFF. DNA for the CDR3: TGTGCCAGTAGTGACCGGGACAGAGTTAACAATGAGCAGTTCTTC.

In nucleotides, the CDR3 is TGTGCCTGGAGCCTGGGACAGGGTGCAGATACGCAGTATTTT. Translating it yields CAWSLGQGADTQYF. V usage is TRBV30 and J usage is TRBJ2-3; 9 nucleotides line up with TRBD1. The CDR3 length is 14 residues. V trimming: 3 bases; J trimming: 4 bases; junction bases outside the gene matches: 5. Germline V CDR1 and CDR2: GTSNPN, SVGIG (reference sequence). Variable domain in full (rest from reference TRBV30 and TRBJ2-3): SQTIHQWPATLVQPVGSPLSLECTVEGTSNPNLYWYRQAAGRGLQLLFYSVGIGQISSEVPQNLSASRPQDRQFILSSKKLLLSDSGFYLCAWSLGQGADTQYFGPGTRLTVL.

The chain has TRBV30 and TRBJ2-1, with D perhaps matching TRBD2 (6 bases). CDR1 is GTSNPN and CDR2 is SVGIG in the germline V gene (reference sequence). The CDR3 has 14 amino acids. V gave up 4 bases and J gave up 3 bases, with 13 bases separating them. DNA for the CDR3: TGTGCCTGGAACCCTAGCGCGGTCTACAATGAGCAGTTCTTC. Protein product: CAWNPSAVYNEQFF.

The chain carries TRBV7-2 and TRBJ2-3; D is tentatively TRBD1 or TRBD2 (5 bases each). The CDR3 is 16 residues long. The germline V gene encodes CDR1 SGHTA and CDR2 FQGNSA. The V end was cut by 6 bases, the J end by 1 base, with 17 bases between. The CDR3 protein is CASRKPGRQGTDTQYF. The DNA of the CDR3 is TGTGCCAGCAGGAAACCGGGACGCCAGGGCACAGATACGCAGTATTTT.

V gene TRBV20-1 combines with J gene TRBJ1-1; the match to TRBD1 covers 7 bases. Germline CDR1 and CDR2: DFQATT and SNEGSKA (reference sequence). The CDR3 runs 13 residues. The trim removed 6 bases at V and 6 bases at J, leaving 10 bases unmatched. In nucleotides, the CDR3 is TGCAGTGCCACCAAGGGGGCGGCCCCTGAAGCTTTCTTT. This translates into CSATKGAAPEAFF.

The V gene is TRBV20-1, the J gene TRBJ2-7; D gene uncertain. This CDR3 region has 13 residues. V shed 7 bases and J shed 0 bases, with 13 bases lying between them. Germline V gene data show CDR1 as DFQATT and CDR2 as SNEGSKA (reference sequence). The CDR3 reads CSVPDGNSYEQYF. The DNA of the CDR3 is TGCAGTGTCCCGGACGGAAACTCCTACGAGCAGTACTTC.

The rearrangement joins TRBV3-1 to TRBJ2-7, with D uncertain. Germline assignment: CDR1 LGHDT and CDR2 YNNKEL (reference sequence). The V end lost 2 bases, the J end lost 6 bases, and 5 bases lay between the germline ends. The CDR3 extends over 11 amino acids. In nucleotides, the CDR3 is TGTGCCAGCAGCCAATGGGGCGAGCAGTACTTC. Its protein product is CASSQWGEQYF.

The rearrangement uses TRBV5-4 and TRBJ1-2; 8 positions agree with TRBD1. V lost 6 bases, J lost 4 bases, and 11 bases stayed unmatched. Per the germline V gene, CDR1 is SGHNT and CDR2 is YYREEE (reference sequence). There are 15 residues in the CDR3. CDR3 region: CASIQDRAVGYGYTF. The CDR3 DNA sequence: TGTGCCAGCATCCAGGACAGGGCCGTCGGCTATGGCTACACCTTC.

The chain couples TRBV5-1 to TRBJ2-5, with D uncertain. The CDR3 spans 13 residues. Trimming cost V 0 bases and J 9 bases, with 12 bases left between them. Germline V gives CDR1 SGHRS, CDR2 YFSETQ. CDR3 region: CASSLAGRSAQYF. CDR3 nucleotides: TGCGCCAGCAGCTTGGCCGGGCGAAGTGCCCAGTACTTC.

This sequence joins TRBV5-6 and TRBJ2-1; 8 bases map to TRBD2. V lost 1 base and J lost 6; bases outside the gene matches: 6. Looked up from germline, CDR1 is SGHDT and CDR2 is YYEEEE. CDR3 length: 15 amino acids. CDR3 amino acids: CASSLIAGGSNEQFF. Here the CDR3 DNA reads TGTGCCAGCAGCTTGATTGCGGGGGGATCCAATGAGCAGTTCTTC.

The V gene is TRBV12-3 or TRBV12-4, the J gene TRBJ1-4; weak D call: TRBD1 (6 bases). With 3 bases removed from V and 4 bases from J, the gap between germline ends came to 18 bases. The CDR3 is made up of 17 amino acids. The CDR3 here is CASSLTRIGGFNEKLFF. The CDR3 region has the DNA TGTGCCAGCAGTTTGACTCGGATAGGGGGATTTAATGAAAAACTGTTTTTT.

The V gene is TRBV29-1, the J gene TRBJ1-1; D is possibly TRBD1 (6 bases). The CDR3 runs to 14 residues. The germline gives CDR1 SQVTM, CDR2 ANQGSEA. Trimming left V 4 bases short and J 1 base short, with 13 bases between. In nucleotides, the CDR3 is TGCAGCGTTGTCATGGGGGGCCGGAACACTGAAGCTTTCTTT. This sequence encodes CSVVMGGRNTEAFF. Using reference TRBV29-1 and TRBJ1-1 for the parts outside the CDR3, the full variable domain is SAVISQKPSRDICQRGTSLTIQCQVDSQVTMMFWYRQQPGQSLTLIATANQGSEATYESGFVIDKFPISRPNLTFSTLTVSNMSPEDSSIYLCSVVMGGRNTEAFFGQGTRLTVV.

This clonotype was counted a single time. CDR3 sequence reads: CASSPSGGEAYEQYF. As DNA, the CDR3 is TGTGCCAGCAGCCCGTCTGGCGGGGAAGCCTACGAGCAGTACTTC. This chain uses TRBV7-6 with TRBJ2-7; TRBD2 is a possible D gene (6 bases). The V and J ends lost 5 bases and 2 bases respectively, with 16 bases between them. Germline assignment: CDR1 SGHVS and CDR2 FNYEAQ. This CDR3 has 15 amino acids.

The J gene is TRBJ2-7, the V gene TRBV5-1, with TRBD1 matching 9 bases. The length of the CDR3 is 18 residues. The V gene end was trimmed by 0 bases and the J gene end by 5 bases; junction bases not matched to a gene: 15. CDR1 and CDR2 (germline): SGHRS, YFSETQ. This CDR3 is CASSLELAGQGVRNEQYF. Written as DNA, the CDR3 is TGCGCCAGCAGCTTGGAGCTGGCGGGACAGGGAGTGCGGAACGAGCAGTACTTC.

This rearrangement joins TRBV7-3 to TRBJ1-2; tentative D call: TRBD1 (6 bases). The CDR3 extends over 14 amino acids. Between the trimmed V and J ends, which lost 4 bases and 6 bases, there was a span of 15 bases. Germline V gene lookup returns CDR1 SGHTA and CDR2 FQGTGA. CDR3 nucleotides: TGTGCCAGCAGCTCCGGAGGGGGGGGCCATGGCTACACCTTC. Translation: CASSSGGGGHGYTF.

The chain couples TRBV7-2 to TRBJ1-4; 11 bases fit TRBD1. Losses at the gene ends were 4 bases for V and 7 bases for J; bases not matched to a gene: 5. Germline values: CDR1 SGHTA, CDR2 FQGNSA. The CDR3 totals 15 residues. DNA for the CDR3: TGTGCCAGCAGCTCTGGACAGGGGGCGAGTGAAAAACTGTTTTTT. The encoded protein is CASSSGQGASEKLFF.

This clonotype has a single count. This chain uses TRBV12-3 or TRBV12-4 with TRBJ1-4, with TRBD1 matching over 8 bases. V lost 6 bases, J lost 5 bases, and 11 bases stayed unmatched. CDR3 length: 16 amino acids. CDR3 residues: CASSRLPGGPNEKLFF. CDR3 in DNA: TGTGCCAGCAGCCGTCTCCCAGGGGGCCCCAATGAAAAACTGTTTTTT.

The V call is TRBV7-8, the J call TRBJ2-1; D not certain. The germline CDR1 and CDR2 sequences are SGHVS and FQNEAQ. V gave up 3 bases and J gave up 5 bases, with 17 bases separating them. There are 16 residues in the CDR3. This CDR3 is CASSFSLVPKDNEQFF. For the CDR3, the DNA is TGTGCCAGCAGCTTTAGTCTAGTCCCAAAAGACAATGAGCAGTTCTTC.

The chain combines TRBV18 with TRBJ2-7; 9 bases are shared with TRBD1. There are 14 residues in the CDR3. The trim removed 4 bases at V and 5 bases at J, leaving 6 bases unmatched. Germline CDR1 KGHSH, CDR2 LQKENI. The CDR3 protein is CASSLRTGVHEQYF. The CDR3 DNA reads TGTGCCAGCTCACTCCGGACAGGGGTCCACGAGCAGTACTTC.

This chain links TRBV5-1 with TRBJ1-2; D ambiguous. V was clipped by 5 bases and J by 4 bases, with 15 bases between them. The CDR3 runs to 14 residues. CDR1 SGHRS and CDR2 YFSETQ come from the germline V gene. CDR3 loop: CASSFQNRGYGYTF. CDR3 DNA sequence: TGCGCCAGCAGTTTCCAAAACCGGGGCTATGGCTACACCTTC. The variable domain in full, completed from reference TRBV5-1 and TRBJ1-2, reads KAGVTQTPRYLIKTRGQQVTLSCSPISGHRSVSWYQQTPGQGLQFLFEYFSETQRNKGNFPGRFSGRQFSNSRSEMNVSTLELGDSALYLCASSFQNRGYGYTFGSGTRLTVV.

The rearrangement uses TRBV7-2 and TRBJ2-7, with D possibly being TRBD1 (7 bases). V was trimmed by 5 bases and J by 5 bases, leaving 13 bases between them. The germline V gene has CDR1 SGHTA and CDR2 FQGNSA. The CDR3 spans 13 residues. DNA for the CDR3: TGTGCCAGCAGCCGCAGGGGGAGGAACGAGCAGTACTTC. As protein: CASSRRGRNEQYF.

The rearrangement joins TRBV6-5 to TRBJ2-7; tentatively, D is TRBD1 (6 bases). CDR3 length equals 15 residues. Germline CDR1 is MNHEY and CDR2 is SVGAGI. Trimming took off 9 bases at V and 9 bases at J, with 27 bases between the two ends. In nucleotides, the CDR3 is TGTGCCAGTACTCAAGGGTCGGGCAGGGGAGAGCCGCAGTACTTC. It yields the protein CASTQGSGRGEPQYF.